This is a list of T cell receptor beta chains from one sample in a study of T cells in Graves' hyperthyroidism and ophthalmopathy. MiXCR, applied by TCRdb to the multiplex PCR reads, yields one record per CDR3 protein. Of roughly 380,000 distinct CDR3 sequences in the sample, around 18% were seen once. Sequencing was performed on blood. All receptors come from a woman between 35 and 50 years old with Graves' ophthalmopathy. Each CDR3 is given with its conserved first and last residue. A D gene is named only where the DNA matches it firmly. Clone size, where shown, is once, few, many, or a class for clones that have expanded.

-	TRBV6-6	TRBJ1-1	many	CASHRGGSTEAFF	TGTGCCAGCCATAGGGGCGGAAGCACTGAAGCTTTCTTT
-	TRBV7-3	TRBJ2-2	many	CASSLIPYSADGELFF	TGTGCCAGCAGCTTAATCCCCTATTCGGCGGACGGGGAGCTGTTTTTT
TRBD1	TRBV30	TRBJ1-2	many	CASLQGQGYYYGYTF	TGTGCCTCCCTTCAGGGACAGGGATACTACTATGGCTACACCTTC
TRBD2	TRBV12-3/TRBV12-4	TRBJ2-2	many	CASSHSPASGSSGELFF	TGTGCCAGCAGCCATTCCCCGGCTAGCGGGAGTTCCGGGGAGCTGTTTTTT
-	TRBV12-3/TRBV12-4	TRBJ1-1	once	CASTFMTETYHTEAFF	TGTGCCAGCACCTTCATGACAGAAACATACCACACTGAAGCTTTCTTT
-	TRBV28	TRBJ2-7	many	CASSSTQGTYEQYF	TGTGCCAGCAGTTCTACACAGGGAACCTACGAGCAGTACTTC
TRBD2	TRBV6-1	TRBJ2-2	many	CASSEAAGWQSGELFF	TGTGCCAGCAGTGAAGCAGCGGGGTGGCAGTCCGGGGAGCTGTTTTTT
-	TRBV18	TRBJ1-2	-	CASSTRDNYGYTF	TGTGCCAGCTCTACCCGGGACAACTATGGCTACACCTTC
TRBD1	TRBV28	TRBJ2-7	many	CASSLGPGGIYEQYF	TGTGCCAGCAGTTTGGGGCCAGGGGGAATATACGAGCAGTACTTC
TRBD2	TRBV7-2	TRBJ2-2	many	CASSPTGPLAGVKVGELFF	TGTGCCAGCAGCCCGACAGGGCCGTTAGCGGGAGTTAAGGTCGGGGAGCTGTTTTTT
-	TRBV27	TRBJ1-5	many	CASSLSNSNQPQHF	TGTGCTAGCAGTTTATCAAACAGCAATCAGCCCCAGCATTTT
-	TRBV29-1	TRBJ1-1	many	CSVEESLNTEAFF	TGCAGCGTTGAAGAATCATTGAACACTGAAGCTTTCTTT
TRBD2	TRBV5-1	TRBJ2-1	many	CASSLGAGALDNEQFF	TGCGCCAGCAGCTTGGGCGCGGGAGCCTTAGACAATGAGCAGTTCTTC
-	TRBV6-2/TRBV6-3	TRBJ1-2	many	CASSYGAADRFYGYTF	TGTGCCAGCAGCTATGGAGCCGCCGACAGGTTCTATGGCTACACCTTC
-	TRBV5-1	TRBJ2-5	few	CASSPSLWETQYF	TGCGCCAGCAGCCCATCTCTATGGGAGACCCAGTACTTC
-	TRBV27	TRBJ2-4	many	CASSGADLAKNIQYF	TGTGCCAGCAGTGGGGCTGATCTAGCCAAAAACATTCAGTACTTC
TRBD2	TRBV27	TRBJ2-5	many	CASKFGAGAGETQYF	TGTGCCAGCAAGTTCGGAGCGGGAGCTGGAGAGACCCAGTACTTC
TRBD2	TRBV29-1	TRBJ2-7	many	CSVASGSSYEQYF	TGCAGCGTTGCTAGCGGTTCCTCCTACGAGCAGTACTTC
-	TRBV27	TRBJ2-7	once	CASSPRAGVHEQYF	TGTGCCAGCAGTCCACGGGCAGGGGTCCACGAGCAGTACTTC
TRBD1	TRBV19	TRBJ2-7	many	CASSAGTGDPYEQYF	TGTGCCAGTAGTGCGGGGACAGGGGATCCCTACGAGCAGTACTTC
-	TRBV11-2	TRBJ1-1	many	CASSLGSQGTTEAFF	TGTGCCAGCAGCTTAGGGTCCCAGGGGACCACTGAAGCTTTCTTT
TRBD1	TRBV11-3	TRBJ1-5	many	CASSLGDRGGGNQPQHF	TGTGCCAGCAGCTTAGGTGACAGGGGCGGAGGCAATCAGCCCCAGCATTTT
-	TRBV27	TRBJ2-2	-	CASSSQGLGTGELFF	TGTGCCAGCAGTTCCCAGGGGCTCGGGACCGGGGAGCTGTTTTTT
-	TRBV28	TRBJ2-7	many	CASSLFRGFDEQYF	TGTGCCAGCAGTTTGTTTCGTGGTTTTGACGAGCAGTACTTC
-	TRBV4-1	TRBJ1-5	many	CASSQVGDYSNQPQHF	TGCGCCAGCAGCCAAGTTGGAGACTATAGCAATCAGCCCCAGCATTTT
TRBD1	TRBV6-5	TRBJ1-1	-	CASSYSAGGTEAFF	TGTGCCAGCAGTTACTCCGCAGGGGGCACCGAAGCTTTCTTT
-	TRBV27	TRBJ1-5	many	CASSFRHSGDSNQPQHF	TGTGCCAGCAGTTTTAGACACAGCGGAGATAGCAATCAGCCCCAGCATTTT
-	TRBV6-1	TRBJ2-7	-	CASGIIYEQYF	TGTGCCAGCGGCATAATATACGAGCAGTACTTC
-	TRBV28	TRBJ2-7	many	CASNLGGGYSYEQYF	TGTGCCAGCAATTTAGGGGGAGGGTACTCCTACGAGCAGTACTTC
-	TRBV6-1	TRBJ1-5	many	CASSGGSVYSNQPQHF	TGTGCCAGCAGTGGGGGGTCGGTGTATAGCAATCAGCCCCAGCATTTT
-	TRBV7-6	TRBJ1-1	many	CASSSQWGGTEAFF	TGTGCCAGCAGCTCACAGTGGGGGGGCACTGAAGCTTTCTTT
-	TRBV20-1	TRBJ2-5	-	CSAGRDLQETQYF	TGCAGTGCTGGAAGGGACCTTCAAGAGACCCAGTACTTC
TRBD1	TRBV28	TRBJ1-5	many	CASSFFQDREDSNQPQHF	TGTGCCAGCAGTTTCTTCCAGGACAGGGAAGATAGCAATCAGCCCCAGCATTTT
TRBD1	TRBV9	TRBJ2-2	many	CASSVAAGGVIGELFF	TGTGCCAGCAGCGTAGCCGCAGGGGGCGTAATCGGGGAGCTGTTTTTT
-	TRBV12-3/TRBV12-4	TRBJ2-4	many	CASSLRTAQAKNIQYF	TGTGCCAGCAGTTTACGGACTGCCCAAGCCAAAAACATTCAGTACTTC
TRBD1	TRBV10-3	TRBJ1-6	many	CAIRRQGENSPLHF	TGTGCCATCAGAAGACAGGGGGAAAATTCACCCCTCCACTTT
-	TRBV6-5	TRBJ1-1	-	CASSYSGRGTEAFF	TGTGCCAGCAGTTACTCGGGCAGGGGCACTGAAGCTTTCTTT
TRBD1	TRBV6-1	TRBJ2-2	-	CASTDRGRTGELFF	TGTGCCAGCACGGACAGGGGGCGAACCGGGGAGCTGTTTTTT
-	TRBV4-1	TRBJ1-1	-	CASSQEVGRRTEAFF	TGCGCCAGCAGCCAAGAGGTGGGGAGACGGACTGAAGCTTTCTTT
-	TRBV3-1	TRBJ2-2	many	CASSRGTPGRTGELFF	TGTGCCAGCAGCCGAGGGACTCCTGGCCGGACCGGGGAGCTGTTTTTT
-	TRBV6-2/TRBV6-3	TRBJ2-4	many	CASSGNIQYF	TGTGCCAGCAGTGGAAACATTCAGTACTTC
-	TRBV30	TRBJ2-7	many	CAWSVLGESHEQYF	TGTGCCTGGAGTGTATTGGGGGAGTCCCACGAGCAGTACTTC
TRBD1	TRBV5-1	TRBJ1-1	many	CASSLAGGTGMLERNPEAFF	TGCGCCAGCAGCTTGGCCGGTGGGACAGGGATGCTCGAGAGGAACCCCGAAGCTTTCTTT
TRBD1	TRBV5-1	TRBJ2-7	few	CASSFHRGDTYEQYF	TGCGCCAGCAGCTTCCACAGGGGGGACACCTACGAGCAGTACTTC
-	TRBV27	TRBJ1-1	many	CASSFGGPRNTEAFF	TGTGCCAGCAGTTTTGGGGGGCCACGGAACACTGAAGCTTTCTTT